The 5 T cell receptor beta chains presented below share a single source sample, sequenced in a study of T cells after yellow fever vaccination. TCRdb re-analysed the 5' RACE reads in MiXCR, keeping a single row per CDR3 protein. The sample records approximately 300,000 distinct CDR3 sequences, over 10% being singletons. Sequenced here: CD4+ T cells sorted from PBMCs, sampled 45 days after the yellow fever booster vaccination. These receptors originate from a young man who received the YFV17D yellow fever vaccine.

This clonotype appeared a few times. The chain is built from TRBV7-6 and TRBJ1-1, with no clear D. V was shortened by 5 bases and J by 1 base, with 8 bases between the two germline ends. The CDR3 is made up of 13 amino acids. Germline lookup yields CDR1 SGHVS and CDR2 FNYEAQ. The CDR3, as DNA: TGTGCCAGCAGCCCTAACAGGAACACTGAAGCTTTCTTT. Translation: CASSPNRNTEAFF.

As DNA, the CDR3 is TGTGCCAGCAGCACATCAGGAGCGGAGGCCTACGAGCAGTACTTC. Protein product: CASSTSGAEAYEQYF. This chain joins TRBV7-2 and TRBJ2-7; D is possibly TRBD2 (5 bases). The CDR3 length is 15 residues. The germline V and J ends were trimmed by 5 bases and 2 bases, with 16 bases remaining between them. The germline gives CDR1 SGHTA, CDR2 FQGNSA.

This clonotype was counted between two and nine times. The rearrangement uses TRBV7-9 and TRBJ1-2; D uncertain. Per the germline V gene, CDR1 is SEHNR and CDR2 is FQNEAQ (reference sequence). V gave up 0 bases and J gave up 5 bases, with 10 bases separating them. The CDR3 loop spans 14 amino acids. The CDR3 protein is CASSLAGLGYGYTF. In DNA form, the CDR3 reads TGTGCCAGCAGCTTAGCCGGATTAGGGTATGGCTACACCTTC.

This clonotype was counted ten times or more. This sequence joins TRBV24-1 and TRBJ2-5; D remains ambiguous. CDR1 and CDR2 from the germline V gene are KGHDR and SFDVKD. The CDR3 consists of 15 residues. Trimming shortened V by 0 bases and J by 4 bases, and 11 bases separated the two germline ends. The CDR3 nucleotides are TGTGCCACCAGTGATTTGAAAGGTTCTCGAGAGACCCAGTACTTC. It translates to CATSDLKGSRETQYF.

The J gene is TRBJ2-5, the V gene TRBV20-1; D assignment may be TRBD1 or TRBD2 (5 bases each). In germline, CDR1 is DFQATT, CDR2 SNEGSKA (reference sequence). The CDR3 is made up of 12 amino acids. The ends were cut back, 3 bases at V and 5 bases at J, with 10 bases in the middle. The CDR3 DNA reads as TGCAGTGCTAGGAGGGGTGGGGAGACCCAGTACTTC. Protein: CSARRGGETQYF.